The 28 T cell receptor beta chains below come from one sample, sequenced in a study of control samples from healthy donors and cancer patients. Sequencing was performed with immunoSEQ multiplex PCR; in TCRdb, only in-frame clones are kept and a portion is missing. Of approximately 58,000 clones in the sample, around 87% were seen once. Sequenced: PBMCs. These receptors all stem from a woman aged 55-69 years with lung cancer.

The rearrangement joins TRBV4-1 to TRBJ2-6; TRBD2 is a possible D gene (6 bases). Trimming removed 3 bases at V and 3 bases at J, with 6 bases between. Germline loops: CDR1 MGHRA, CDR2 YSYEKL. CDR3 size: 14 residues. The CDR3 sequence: CASSQGGGANVLTF. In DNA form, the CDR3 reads TGCGCCAGCAGCCAGGGGGGTGGGGCCAACGTCCTGACTTTC.

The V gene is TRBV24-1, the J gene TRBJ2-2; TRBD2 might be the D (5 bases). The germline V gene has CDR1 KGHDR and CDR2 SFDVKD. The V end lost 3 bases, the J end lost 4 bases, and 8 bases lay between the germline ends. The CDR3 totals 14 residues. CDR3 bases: TGTGCCACCAGTGATCGAGGGAGCACCGGGGAGCTGTTTTTT. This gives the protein CATSDRGSTGELFF.

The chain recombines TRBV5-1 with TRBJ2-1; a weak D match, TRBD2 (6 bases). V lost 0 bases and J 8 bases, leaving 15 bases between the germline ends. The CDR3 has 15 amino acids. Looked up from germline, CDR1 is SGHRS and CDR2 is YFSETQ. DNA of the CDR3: TGCGCCAGCAGCTTGGCCCTAGTCTCGGGGGATGAGCAGTTCTTC. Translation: CASSLALVSGDEQFF.

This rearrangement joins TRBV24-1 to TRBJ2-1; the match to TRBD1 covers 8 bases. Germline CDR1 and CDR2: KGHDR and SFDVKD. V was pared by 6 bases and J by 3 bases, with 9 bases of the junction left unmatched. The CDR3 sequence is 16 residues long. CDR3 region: CATSTRTGTYYNEQFF. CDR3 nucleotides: TGTGCCACCAGTACAAGGACAGGGACGTACTACAATGAGCAGTTCTTC.

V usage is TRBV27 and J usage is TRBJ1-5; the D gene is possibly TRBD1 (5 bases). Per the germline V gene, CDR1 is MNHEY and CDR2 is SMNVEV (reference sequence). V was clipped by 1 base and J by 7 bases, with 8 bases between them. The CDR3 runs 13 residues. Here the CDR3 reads CASSLWTSQPQHF. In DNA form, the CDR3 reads TGTGCCAGCAGTTTATGGACATCCCAGCCCCAGCATTTT.

CDR3 bases: TGTGCCAGCAGCTTAATGCAGAATCAGCCCCAGCATTTT. Translated, it gives CASSLMQNQPQHF. This chain connects TRBV7-3 to TRBJ1-5; D is unclear. V lost 1 base and J 4 bases, leaving 5 bases between the germline ends. The V gene's germline CDR1 is SGHTA and CDR2 FQGTGA. The CDR3 sequence is 13 residues long.

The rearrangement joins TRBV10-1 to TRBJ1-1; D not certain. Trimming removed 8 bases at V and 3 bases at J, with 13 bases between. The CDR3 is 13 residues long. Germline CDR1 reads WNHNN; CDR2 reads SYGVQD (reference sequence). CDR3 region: CASSLGGDTEAFF. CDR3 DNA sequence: TGCGCCAGCTCGTTAGGTGGTGACACTGAAGCTTTCTTT.

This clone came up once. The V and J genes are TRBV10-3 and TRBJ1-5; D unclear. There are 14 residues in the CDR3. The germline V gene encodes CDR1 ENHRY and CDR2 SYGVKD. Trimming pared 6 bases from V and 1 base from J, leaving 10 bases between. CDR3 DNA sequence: TGTGCCATCAGCGATGCGGTGAGCAATCAGCCCCAGCATTTT. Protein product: CAISDAVSNQPQHF.

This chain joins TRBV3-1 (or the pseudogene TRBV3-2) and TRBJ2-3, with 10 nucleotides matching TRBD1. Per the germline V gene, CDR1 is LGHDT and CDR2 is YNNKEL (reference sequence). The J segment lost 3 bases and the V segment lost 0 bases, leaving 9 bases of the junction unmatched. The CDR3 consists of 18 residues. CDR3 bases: TGTGCCAGCAGCCAAGATTTTTTCGGGACAGGGGTTACAGATACGCAGTATTTT. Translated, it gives CASSQDFFGTGVTDTQYF.

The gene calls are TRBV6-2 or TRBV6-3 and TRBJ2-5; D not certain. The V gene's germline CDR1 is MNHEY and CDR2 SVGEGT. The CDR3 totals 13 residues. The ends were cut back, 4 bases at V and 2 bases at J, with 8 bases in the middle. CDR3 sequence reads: CASSLGFQETQYF. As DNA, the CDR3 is TGTGCCAGCAGTTTGGGCTTTCAAGAGACCCAGTACTTC.

CDR3 nucleotides: TGTGCCAGCAGCCTAGGCGGGAGCTCCTACGAGCAGTACTTC. As protein: CASSLGGSSYEQYF. The rearrangement links TRBV3-1 (or the pseudogene TRBV3-2) to TRBJ2-7, with 7 bases that match TRBD2. Germline V gene data show CDR1 as LGHDT and CDR2 as YNNKEL (reference sequence). V lost 4 bases, J lost 0 bases, and 3 bases stayed unmatched. CDR3 length: 14 amino acids.

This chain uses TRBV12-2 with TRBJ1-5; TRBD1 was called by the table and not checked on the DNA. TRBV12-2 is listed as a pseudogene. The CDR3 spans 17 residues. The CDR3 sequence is CASRLAPRQGADQPQHF. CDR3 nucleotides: TGTGCAAGTCGCTTAGCCCCTCGACAGGGGGCCGATCAGCCCCAGCATTTT.

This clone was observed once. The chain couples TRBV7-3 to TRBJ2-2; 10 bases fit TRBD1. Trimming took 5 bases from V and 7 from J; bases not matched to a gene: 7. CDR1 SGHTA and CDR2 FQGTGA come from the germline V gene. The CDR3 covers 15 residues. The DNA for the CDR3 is TGTGCCAGCAGCCCACAGACAGGGGGCCTCGGGGAGCTGTTTTTT. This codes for CASSPQTGGLGELFF.

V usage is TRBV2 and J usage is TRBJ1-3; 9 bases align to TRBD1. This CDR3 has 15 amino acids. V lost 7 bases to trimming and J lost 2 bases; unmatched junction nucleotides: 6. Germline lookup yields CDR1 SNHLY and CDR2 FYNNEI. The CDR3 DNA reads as TGTGCCAGCACTTACGGGACAGGGACTGGAAACACCATATATTTT. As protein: CASTYGTGTGNTIYF.

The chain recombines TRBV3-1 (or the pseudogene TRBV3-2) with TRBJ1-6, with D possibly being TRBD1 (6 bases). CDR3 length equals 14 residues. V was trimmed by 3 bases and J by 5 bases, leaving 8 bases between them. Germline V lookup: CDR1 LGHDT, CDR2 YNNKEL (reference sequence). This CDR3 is CASSQGANNSPLHF. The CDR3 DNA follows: TGTGCCAGCAGCCAGGGGGCAAATAATTCACCCCTCCACTTT.

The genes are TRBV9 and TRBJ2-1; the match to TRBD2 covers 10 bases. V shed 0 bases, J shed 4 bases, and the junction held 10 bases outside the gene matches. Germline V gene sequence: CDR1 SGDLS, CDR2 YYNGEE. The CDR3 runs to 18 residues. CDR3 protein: CASSVASVASGGYNEQFF. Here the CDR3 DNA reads TGTGCCAGCAGCGTAGCTTCGGTGGCTAGCGGGGGTTACAATGAGCAGTTCTTC.

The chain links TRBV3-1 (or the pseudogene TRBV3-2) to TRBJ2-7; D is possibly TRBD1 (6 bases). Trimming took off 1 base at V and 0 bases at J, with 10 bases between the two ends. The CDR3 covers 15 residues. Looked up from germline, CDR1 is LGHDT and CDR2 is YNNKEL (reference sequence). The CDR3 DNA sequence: TGTGCCAGCAGCCAAGTGGAGGACAGCTCCTACGAGCAGTACTTC. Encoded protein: CASSQVEDSSYEQYF.

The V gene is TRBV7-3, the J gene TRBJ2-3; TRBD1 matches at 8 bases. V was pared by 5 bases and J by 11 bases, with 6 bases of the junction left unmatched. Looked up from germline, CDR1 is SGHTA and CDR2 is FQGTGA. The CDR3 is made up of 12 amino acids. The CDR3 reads CASSPDRGRQYF. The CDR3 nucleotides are TGTGCCAGCAGCCCCGACAGGGGCCGGCAGTATTTT.

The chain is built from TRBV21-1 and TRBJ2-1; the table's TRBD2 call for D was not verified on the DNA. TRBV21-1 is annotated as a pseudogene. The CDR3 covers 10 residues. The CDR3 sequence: CASEYNEQFF. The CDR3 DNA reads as TGTGCCAGCGAGTACAATGAGCAGTTCTTC.

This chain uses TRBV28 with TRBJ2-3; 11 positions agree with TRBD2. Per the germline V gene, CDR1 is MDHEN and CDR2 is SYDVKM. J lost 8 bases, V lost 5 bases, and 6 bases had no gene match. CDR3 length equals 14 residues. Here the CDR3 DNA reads TGTGCCAGCAGTACTAGCGGGAGTGGCGGTACGCAGTATTTT. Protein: CASSTSGSGGTQYF. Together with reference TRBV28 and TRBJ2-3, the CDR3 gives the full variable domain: DVKVTQSSRYLVKRTGEKVFLECVQDMDHENMFWYRQDPGLGLRLIYFSYDVKMKEKGDIPEGYSVSREKKERFSLILESASTNQTSMYLCASSTSGSGGTQYFGPGTRLTVL.

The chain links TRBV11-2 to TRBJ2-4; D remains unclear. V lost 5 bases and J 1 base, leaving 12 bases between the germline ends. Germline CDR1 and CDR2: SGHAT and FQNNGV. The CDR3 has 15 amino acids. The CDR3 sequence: CASSTDLVAKNIQYF. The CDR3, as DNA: TGTGCCAGCAGCACAGACCTCGTCGCCAAAAACATTCAGTACTTC.

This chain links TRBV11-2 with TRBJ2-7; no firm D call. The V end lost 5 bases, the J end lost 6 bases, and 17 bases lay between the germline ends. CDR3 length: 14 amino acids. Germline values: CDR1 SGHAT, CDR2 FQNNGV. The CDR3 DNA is TGTGCCAGCAGCCCGAGTCTCTTTAAGGGCGAGCAGTACTTC. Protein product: CASSPSLFKGEQYF.

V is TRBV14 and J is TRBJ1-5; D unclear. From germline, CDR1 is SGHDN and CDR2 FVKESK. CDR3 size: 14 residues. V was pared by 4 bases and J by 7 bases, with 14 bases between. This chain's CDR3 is CASSLDIPGQPQHF. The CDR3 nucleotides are TGTGCCAGCAGCCTTGACATCCCTGGGCAGCCCCAGCATTTT.

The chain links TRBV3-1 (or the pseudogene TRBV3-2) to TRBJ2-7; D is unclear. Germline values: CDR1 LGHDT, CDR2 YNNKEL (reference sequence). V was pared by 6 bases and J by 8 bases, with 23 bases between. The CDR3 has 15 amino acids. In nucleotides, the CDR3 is TGTGCCAGCAGTCCCAGACCGTCGGCTTTGGTCCAGCAGTACTTC. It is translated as CASSPRPSALVQQYF.

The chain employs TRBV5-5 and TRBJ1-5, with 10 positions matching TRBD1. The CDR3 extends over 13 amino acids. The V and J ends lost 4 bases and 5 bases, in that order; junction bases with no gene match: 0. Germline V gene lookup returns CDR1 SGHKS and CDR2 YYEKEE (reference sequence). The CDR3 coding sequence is TGTGCCAGCAGCGGGACAGGGGATCAGCCCCAGCATTTT. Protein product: CASSGTGDQPQHF.

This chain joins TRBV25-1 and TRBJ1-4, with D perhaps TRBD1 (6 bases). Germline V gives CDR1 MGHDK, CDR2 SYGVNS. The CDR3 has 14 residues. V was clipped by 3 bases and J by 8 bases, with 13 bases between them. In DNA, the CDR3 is TGTGCCAGCAGTGAGTGGGGGGGCGAGGAAAAACTGTTTTTT. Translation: CASSEWGGEEKLFF.

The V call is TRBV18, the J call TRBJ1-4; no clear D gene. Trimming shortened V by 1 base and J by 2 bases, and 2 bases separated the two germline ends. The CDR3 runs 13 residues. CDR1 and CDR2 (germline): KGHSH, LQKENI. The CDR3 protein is CASSPRTNEKLFF. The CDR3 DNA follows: TGTGCCAGCTCACCACGGACTAATGAAAAACTGTTTTTT.

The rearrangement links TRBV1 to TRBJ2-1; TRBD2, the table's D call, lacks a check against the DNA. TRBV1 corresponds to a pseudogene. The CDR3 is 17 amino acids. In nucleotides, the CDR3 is TGCACCAGCAGCCACCGGACTAGCGGCTTCTCCTACAATGAGCAGTTCTTC. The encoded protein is CTSSHRTSGFSYNEQFF.